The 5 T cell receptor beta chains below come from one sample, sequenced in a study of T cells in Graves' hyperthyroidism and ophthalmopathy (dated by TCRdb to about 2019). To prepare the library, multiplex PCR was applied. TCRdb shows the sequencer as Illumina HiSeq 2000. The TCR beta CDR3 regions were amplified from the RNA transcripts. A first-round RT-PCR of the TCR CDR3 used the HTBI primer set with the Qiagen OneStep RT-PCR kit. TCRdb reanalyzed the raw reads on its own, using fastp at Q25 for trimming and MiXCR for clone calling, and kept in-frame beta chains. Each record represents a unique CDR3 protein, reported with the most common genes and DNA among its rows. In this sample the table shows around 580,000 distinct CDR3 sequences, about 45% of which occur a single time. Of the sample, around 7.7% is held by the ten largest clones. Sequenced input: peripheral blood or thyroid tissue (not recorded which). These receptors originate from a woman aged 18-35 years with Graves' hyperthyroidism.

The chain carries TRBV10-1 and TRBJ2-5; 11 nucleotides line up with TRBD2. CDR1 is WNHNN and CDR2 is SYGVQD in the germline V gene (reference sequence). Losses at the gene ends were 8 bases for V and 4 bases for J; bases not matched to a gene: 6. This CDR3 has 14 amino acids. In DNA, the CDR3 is TGCGCCAGCCCTACTAGCGGGAGCGGAGAGACCCAGTACTTC. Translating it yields CASPTSGSGETQYF.

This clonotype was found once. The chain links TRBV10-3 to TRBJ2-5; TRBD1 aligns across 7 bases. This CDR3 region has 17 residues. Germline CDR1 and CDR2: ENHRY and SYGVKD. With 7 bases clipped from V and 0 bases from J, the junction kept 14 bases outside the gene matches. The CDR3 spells CAIKLDRHRGNQETQYF. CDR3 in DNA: TGTGCCATCAAACTGGACAGGCACAGAGGAAACCAAGAGACCCAGTACTTC.

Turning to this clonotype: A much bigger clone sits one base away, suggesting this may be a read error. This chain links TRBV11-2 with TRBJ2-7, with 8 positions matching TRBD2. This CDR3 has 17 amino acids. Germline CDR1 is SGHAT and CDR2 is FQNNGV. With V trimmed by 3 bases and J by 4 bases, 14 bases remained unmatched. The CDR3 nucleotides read TGTGCCAGCAGCTTTGTACGACAAGCGGGAGAATTATACGAGCAGTACTTC. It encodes CASSFVRQAGELYEQYF.

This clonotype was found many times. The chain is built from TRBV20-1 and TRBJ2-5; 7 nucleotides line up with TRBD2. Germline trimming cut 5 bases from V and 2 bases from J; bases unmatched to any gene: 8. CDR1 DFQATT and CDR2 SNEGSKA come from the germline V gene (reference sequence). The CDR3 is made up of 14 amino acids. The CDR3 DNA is TGCAGTGCTGGAACGGGGGGTCGACAAGAGACCCAGTACTTC. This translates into CSAGTGGRQETQYF.

The CDR3 here is CASSGRQFF. The CDR3 DNA is TGTGCCAGCAGCGGACGACAGTTCTTC. The V and J genes are TRBV2 and TRBJ2-5; D is unclear. The DNA end is more similar to TRBJ2-1, so the J call may be wrong. Germline assignment: CDR1 SNHLY and CDR2 FYNNEI. This CDR3 has 9 amino acids.